Sequencing of this TCR beta chain was carried out in a study of identical twins. From the 5' RACE reads, TCRdb called clonotypes with MiXCR, one entry per CDR3 protein. The sample holds around 500,000 distinct CDR3 sequences; 14% are singletons and the top ten take 0.4% to 0.55%. The CDR3 consists of 16 residues. V was clipped by 8 bases and J by 0 bases, with 18 bases between them. CDR1 and CDR2 (germline): SNHLY, FYNNEI. Separately, the same data were catalogued under a study of yellow fever vaccine responses in identical twins.

The gene calls are TRBV2 and TRBJ2-3, with a possible D match to TRBD2 (6 bases). The sequencing sample was made of CD4+ T cells sorted from blood. This clonotype was obtained from a woman younger than 30 in good health. This CDR3 reads CASRPLGGTSTDTQYF. The CDR3 DNA sequence: TGTGCCAGCCGCCCCTTGGGCGGGACTAGCACAGATACGCAGTATTTT.